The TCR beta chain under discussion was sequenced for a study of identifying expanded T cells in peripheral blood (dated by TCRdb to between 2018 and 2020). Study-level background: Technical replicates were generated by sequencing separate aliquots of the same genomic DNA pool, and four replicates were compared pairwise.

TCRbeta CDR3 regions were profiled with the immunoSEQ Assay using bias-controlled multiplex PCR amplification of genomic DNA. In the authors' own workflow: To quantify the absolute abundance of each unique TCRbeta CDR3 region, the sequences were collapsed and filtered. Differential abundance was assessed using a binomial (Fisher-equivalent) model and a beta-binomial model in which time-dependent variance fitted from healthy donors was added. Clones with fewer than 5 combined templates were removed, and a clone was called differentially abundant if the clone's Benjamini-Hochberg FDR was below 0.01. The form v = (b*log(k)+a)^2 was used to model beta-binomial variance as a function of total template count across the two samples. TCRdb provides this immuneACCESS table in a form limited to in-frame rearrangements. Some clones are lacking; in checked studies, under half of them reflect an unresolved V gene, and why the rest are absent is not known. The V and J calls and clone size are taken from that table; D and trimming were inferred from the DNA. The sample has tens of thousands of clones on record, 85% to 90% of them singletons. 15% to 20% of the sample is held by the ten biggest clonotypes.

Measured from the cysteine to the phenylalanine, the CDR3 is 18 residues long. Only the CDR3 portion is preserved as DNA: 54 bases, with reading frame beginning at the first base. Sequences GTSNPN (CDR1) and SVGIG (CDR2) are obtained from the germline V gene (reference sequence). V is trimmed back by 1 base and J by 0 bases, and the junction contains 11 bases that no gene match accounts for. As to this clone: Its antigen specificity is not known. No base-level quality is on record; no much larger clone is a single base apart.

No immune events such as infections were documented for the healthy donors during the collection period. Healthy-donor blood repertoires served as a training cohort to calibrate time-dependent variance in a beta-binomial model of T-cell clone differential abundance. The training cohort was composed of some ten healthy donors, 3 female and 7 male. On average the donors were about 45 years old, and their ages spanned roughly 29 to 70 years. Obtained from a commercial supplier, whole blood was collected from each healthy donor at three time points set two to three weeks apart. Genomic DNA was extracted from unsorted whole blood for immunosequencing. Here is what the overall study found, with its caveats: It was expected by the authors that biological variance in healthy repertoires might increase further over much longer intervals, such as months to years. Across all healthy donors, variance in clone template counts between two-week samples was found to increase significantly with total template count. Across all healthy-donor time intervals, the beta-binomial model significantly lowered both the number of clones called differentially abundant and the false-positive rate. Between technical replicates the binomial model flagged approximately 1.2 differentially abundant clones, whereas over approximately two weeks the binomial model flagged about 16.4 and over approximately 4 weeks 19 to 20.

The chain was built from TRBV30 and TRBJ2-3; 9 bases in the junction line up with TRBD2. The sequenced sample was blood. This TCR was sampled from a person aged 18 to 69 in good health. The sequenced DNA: TGTGCCTGGAGTGGACAACCCTTAGCGGGGGCTAGCACAGATACGCAGTATTTT. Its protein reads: CAWSGQPLAGASTDTQYF. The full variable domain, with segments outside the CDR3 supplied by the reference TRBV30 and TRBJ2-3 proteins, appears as SQTIHQWPATLVQPVGSPLSLECTVEGTSNPNLYWYRQAAGRGLQLLFYSVGIGQISSEVPQNLSASRPQDRQFILSSKKLLLSDSGFYLCAWSGQPLAGASTDTQYFGPGTRLTVL.